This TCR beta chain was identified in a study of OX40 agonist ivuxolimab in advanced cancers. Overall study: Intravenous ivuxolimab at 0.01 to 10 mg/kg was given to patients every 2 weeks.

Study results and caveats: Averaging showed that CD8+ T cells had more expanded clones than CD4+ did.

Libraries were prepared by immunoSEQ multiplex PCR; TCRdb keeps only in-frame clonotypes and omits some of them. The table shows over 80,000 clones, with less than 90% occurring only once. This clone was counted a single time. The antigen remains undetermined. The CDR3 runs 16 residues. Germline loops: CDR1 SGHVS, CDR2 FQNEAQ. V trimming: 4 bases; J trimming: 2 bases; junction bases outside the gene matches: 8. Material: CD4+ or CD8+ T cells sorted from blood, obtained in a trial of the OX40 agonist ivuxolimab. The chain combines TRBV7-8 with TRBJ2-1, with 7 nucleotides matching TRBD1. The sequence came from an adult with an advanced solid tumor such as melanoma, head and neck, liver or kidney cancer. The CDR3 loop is CASSSKYRGTYNEQFF. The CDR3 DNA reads TGTGCCAGCAGCTCGAAATACAGGGGAACCTACAATGAGCAGTTCTTC.